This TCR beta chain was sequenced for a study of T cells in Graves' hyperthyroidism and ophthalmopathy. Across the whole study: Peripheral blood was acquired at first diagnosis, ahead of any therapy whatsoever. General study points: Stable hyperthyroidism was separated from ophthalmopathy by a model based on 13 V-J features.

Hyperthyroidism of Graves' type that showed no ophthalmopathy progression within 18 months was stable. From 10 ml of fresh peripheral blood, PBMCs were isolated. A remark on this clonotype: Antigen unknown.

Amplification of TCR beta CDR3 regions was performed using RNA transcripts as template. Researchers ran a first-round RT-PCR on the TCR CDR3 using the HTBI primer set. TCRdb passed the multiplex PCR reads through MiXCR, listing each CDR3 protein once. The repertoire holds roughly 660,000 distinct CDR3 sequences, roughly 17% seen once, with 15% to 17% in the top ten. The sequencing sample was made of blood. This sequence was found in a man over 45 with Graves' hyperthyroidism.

The CDR3: CASSLEPRDSTDTQYF. CDR3 nucleotide sequence: TGTGCCAGCAGCTTAGAACCGCGGGATAGCACAGATACGCAGTATTTT. The chain employs TRBV7-2 and TRBJ2-3; D possibly corresponds to TRBD2 (6 bases). The CDR3 length is 16 residues. Trimming removed 1 base at V and 0 bases at J, with 11 bases between. Germline V lookup: CDR1 SGHTA, CDR2 FQGNSA.